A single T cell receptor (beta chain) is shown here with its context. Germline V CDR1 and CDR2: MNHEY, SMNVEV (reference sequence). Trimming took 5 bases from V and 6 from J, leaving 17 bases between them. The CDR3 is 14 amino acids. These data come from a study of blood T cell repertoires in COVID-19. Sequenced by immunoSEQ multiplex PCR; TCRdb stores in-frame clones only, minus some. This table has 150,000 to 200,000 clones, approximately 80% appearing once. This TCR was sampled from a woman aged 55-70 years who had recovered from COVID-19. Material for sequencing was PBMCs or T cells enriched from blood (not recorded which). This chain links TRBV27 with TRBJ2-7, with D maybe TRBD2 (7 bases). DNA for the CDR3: TGTGCCAGCAGTCTAGGACTGGGAGGGGGCGAGCAGTACTTC. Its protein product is CASSLGLGGGEQYF.